Presented here are 21 T cell receptor beta chains from one specimen sequenced in a study of shared clonotypes between healthy human individuals. Only in-frame clones appear in the TCRdb table, and some are missing; sequencing was by immunoSEQ multiplex PCR. Of 2 million to 2.5 million clones in the sample, more than 90% are singletons; the top ten hold over 0.1%. Sequenced material: naive CD4+ T cells sorted from blood. Subset: CD45RA+ positively selected. Every receptor here comes from a young man in good health.

The genes are TRBV5-8 and TRBJ1-1; D gene uncertain. Per germline, CDR1 SGHTS and CDR2 YDEGEE. V lost 2 bases and J lost 3, with 11 bases in between. The CDR3 is made up of 14 amino acids. DNA of the CDR3: TGTGCCAGCAGCTTCGGAATAGGTTACACTGAAGCTTTCTTT. Its protein is CASSFGIGYTEAFF. The whole variable domain, remainder taken from reference TRBV5-8 and TRBJ1-1, is EAGVTQSPTHLIKTRGQQATLRCSPISGHTSVYWYQQALGLGLQFLLWYDEGEERNRGNFPPRFSGRQFPNYSSELNVNALELEDSALYLCASSFGIGYTEAFFGQGTRLTVV.

The chain links TRBV5-6 to TRBJ2-6, with D possibly matching TRBD1 (6 bases). Germline V CDR1 and CDR2: SGHDT, YYEEEE. With 5 bases removed from V and 2 bases from J, the gap between germline ends came to 17 bases. The CDR3 contains 17 residues. In nucleotides, the CDR3 is TGTGCCAGCAGATGGGGGCAGGGGATGGCTGGGGCCAACGTCCTGACTTTC. Its protein is CASRWGQGMAGANVLTF.

The J gene is TRBJ2-1, the V gene TRBV30, with no clear D. The CDR3 runs 11 residues. V gave up 3 bases and J gave up 6 bases, with 6 bases separating them. In germline, CDR1 is GTSNPN, CDR2 SVGIG (reference sequence). The CDR3 spells CAWSPFNEQFF. CDR3 bases: TGTGCCTGGAGCCCTTTCAATGAGCAGTTCTTC.

To note about this clone: The sample has other DNA sequences that encode this CDR3 too. CDR3 amino acids: CAWSGRNTEAFF. The CDR3 nucleotides are TGTGCCTGGAGTGGCAGGAACACTGAAGCTTTCTTT. V usage is TRBV30 and J usage is TRBJ1-1; D uncertain. The V end was cut by 1 base, the J end by 1 base, with 4 bases between. This CDR3 region has 12 residues. Germline V lookup: CDR1 GTSNPN, CDR2 SVGIG (reference sequence). Full variable domain (remainder filled in from reference TRBV30 and TRBJ1-1): SQTIHQWPATLVQPVGSPLSLECTVEGTSNPNLYWYRQAAGRGLQLLFYSVGIGQISSEVPQNLSASRPQDRQFILSSKKLLLSDSGFYLCAWSGRNTEAFFGQGTRLTVV.

The J gene is TRBJ2-5, the V gene TRBV5-1; 8 bases line up with TRBD2. There are 16 residues in the CDR3. Germline lookup yields CDR1 SGHRS and CDR2 YFSETQ. J lost 4 bases, V lost 2 bases, and 10 bases had no gene match. The CDR3 bases are TGCGCCAGCAGCTTCTCGGGGGGGCCGGCGGGAGAGACCCAGTACTTC. Protein sequence: CASSFSGGPAGETQYF. Variable domain in full (rest from reference TRBV5-1 and TRBJ2-5): KAGVTQTPRYLIKTRGQQVTLSCSPISGHRSVSWYQQTPGQGLQFLFEYFSETQRNKGNFPGRFSGRQFSNSRSEMNVSTLELGDSALYLCASSFSGGPAGETQYFGPGTRLLVL.

CDR3 bases: TGTGCCAGTAGCTGGATCTTAGCGGGAGGGTCAGATACGCAGTATTTT. This gives the protein CASSWILAGGSDTQYF. The chain is built from TRBV19 and TRBJ2-3; TRBD2 aligns across 11 bases. Looked up from germline, CDR1 is LNHDA and CDR2 is SQIVND (reference sequence). This CDR3 spans 16 amino acids. V trimming: 6 bases; J trimming: 4 bases; junction bases outside the gene matches: 9.

The V call is TRBV27, the J call TRBJ2-1, with TRBD2 identical over 12 bases. Germline V gene data show CDR1 as MNHEY and CDR2 as SMNVEV (reference sequence). With V trimmed by 5 bases and J by 4 bases, 9 bases remained unmatched. The CDR3 contains 17 residues. CDR3: CASSPGALAGGYNEQFF. The CDR3 DNA follows: TGTGCCAGCAGTCCAGGGGCCCTAGCGGGAGGGTACAATGAGCAGTTCTTC.

The CDR3 reads CASSEGTSGLGSSYEQYF. CDR3 nucleotide sequence: TGTGCCAGCAGTGAAGGGACTAGCGGCCTTGGATCCTCCTACGAGCAGTACTTC. The V and J genes are TRBV2 and TRBJ2-7, with 10 bases aligning to TRBD2. The germline V gene encodes CDR1 SNHLY and CDR2 FYNNEI. V lost 1 base, J lost 0 bases, and 9 bases stayed unmatched. This CDR3 is built from 18 residues.

CDR3 in DNA: TGTGCCAGCAGCGCAGACAGGGGACATACCTACGAGCAGTACTTC. Amino acids: CASSADRGHTYEQYF. This chain connects TRBV5-8 to TRBJ2-7; TRBD1 matches 8 bases. The CDR3 has 15 amino acids. The germline V gene has CDR1 SGHTS and CDR2 YDEGEE. With 4 bases clipped from V and 2 bases from J, the junction kept 8 bases outside the gene matches.

The chain employs TRBV5-1 and TRBJ1-1; a possible D gene is TRBD1 (6 bases). Germline CDR1 and CDR2: SGHRS and YFSETQ. The CDR3 spans 12 residues. V gave up 1 base and J gave up 6 bases, with 7 bases separating them. CDR3 residues: CASSLRGAEAFF. CDR3 in DNA: TGCGCCAGCAGCTTGAGGGGGGCTGAAGCTTTCTTT.

The chain is built from TRBV6-6 and TRBJ1-4; weak D call: TRBD1 (5 bases). V lost 0 bases and J lost 8, with 16 bases in between. The CDR3 spans 16 residues. Germline values: CDR1 MNHNY, CDR2 SVGAGI (reference sequence). CDR3 sequence reads: CASSYSGSGDGEKLFF. CDR3 in DNA: TGTGCCAGCAGTTACTCAGGGTCGGGGGATGGCGAAAAACTGTTTTTT.

This chain connects TRBV7-2 to TRBJ1-4; D gene uncertain. The germline CDR1 and CDR2 sequences are SGHTA and FQGNSA. Trimming took off 5 bases at V and 6 bases at J, with 16 bases between the two ends. The length of the CDR3 is 15 residues. CDR3 sequence: CASSPAATGDEKLFF. In DNA, the CDR3 is TGTGCCAGCAGCCCCGCAGCGACCGGGGATGAAAAACTGTTTTTT.

This chain links TRBV11-2 with TRBJ2-7, with 8 bases aligning to TRBD1. The CDR3 consists of 15 residues. The germline V gene has CDR1 SGHAT and CDR2 FQNNGV. V trimming: 3 bases; J trimming: 3 bases; junction bases outside the gene matches: 7. This CDR3 reads CASSFQGAQSYEQYF. CDR3 sequence (DNA): TGTGCCAGCAGCTTTCAGGGGGCGCAGAGCTACGAGCAGTACTTC.

The genes are TRBV11-2 and TRBJ2-4; D ambiguous. Germline CDR1 and CDR2: SGHAT and FQNNGV. V gave up 2 bases and J gave up 12 bases, with 17 bases separating them. CDR3 length equals 14 residues. The CDR3 is CASSLLRPGRPQYF. As DNA, the CDR3 is TGTGCCAGCAGCTTATTACGGCCCGGCCGGCCTCAGTACTTC.

The rearrangement joins TRBV11-2 to TRBJ2-7; TRBD2 is a possible D gene (6 bases). CDR3 length equals 14 residues. The V and J ends lost 4 bases and 0 bases respectively, with 10 bases between them. Germline CDR1 SGHAT, CDR2 FQNNGV. The CDR3 sequence is CASSWDSSSYEQYF. CDR3 DNA sequence: TGTGCCAGCAGCTGGGACTCGAGCTCCTACGAGCAGTACTTC. Variable domain in full (rest from reference TRBV11-2 and TRBJ2-7): EAGVAQSPRYKIIEKRQSVAFWCNPISGHATLYWYQQILGQGPKLLIQFQNNGVVDDSQLPKDRFSAERLKGVDSTLKIQPAKLEDSAVYLCASSWDSSSYEQYFGPGTRLTVT.

The chain recombines TRBV19 with TRBJ2-7; the match to TRBD2 covers 7 bases. The CDR3 is made up of 16 amino acids. The germline V gene has CDR1 LNHDA and CDR2 SQIVND (reference sequence). V was pared by 6 bases and J by 6 bases, with 17 bases of the junction left unmatched. Here the CDR3 reads CASRSLGGGSVPEQYF. The CDR3 DNA reads TGTGCCAGTAGGTCCTTAGGTGGCGGGAGCGTCCCCGAGCAGTACTTC.

The chain joins TRBV5-1 to TRBJ1-4; 7 bases are shared with TRBD1. With 4 bases clipped from V and 8 bases from J, the junction kept 11 bases outside the gene matches. There are 15 residues in the CDR3. Germline V gene lookup returns CDR1 SGHRS and CDR2 YFSETQ. The CDR3, as DNA: TGCGCCAGCAGCCCGGTACAGGGGAAGGGGGAAAAACTGTTTTTT. It yields the protein CASSPVQGKGEKLFF.

This chain links TRBV11-2 with TRBJ2-5; D not certain. Germline V lookup: CDR1 SGHAT, CDR2 FQNNGV. CDR3 length: 16 residues. V lost 3 bases, J lost 5 bases, and 19 bases lay in between. CDR3 loop: CASSFLTRIDGETQYF. Here the CDR3 DNA reads TGTGCCAGCAGCTTTCTGACCCGGATCGACGGGGAGACCCAGTACTTC. The full variable domain, its missing parts supplied by reference TRBV11-2 and TRBJ2-5, is EAGVAQSPRYKIIEKRQSVAFWCNPISGHATLYWYQQILGQGPKLLIQFQNNGVVDDSQLPKDRFSAERLKGVDSTLKIQPAKLEDSAVYLCASSFLTRIDGETQYFGPGTRLLVL.

J is TRBJ1-6 and V is TRBV5-6; D is possibly TRBD1 (5 bases). V shed 4 bases and J shed 10 bases, with 15 bases lying between them. The CDR3 has 14 residues. From germline, CDR1 is SGHDT and CDR2 YYEEEE. The CDR3 DNA reads as TGTGCCAGCAGCCTGGCGGGGGGATTCTCACCCCTCCACTTT. Its protein product is CASSLAGGFSPLHF.

V is TRBV28 and J is TRBJ2-3; the match to TRBD2 covers 13 bases. The ends lost 2 bases at V and 5 bases at J; junction bases unmatched: 7. The germline CDR1 and CDR2 sequences are MDHEN and SYDVKM. The CDR3 runs 17 residues. The CDR3 protein is CASSLGLAGAGGDTQYF. Here the CDR3 DNA reads TGTGCCAGCAGTTTAGGACTAGCGGGGGCCGGAGGAGATACGCAGTATTTT.

The rearrangement joins TRBV7-3 to TRBJ2-1; D might be TRBD2 (6 bases). The CDR3 has 16 amino acids. Trimming took 1 base from V and 0 from J, leaving 10 bases between them. The germline V gene has CDR1 SGHTA and CDR2 FQGTGA. CDR3 sequence: CASSLSSGRSYNEQFF. The CDR3 nucleotides read TGTGCCAGCAGCTTAAGTAGCGGTCGCTCCTACAATGAGCAGTTCTTC.